Listed below are T cell receptor beta chains from one sample, sequenced in a study of T cells after yellow fever vaccination. In TCRdb, the 5' RACE reads were re-called with MiXCR into one record per CDR3 protein. The sample lists 200,000 to 300,000 distinct CDR3 sequences, approximately 13% occurring once. This specimen was CD4+ T cells sorted from PBMCs, taken 45 days after the yellow fever booster vaccination. The receptors come from a man aged 25 to 40 who received the YFV17D yellow fever vaccine. The CDR3 runs from the conserved cysteine through the conserved F or W. The order of the fields is clone size, V gene, CDR3 protein. Clone size appears in some rows only: once, few, many, or a class for an expanded clone.

>few|TRBV7-8
CASSLALIAGHTDTQYF
>few|TRBV5-1
CASSFDREAFF
>.|TRBV5-1
CASSQGQVIEQFF
>.|TRBV9
CASSATSGGLSTGELFF
>few|TRBV20-1
CSARDQRRNNEQFF
>.|TRBV7-8
CASSYRTGSEYEQYF
>.|TRBV11-2
CASSFQIYKRGPYNEQFF
>few|TRBV5-5
CASSPNSYGYTF
>few|TRBV27
CASRWTSGSGEQYF
>many|TRBV10-3
CAAAGRGDNEQFF
>.|TRBV7-6
CASSLVGQSYNEQFF
>few|TRBV12-3/TRBV12-4
CASRRRVNTEAFF
>few|TRBV20-1
CSARESLGPVFAQPQHF
>few|TRBV4-3
CASSQGGVHNSPLHF
>few|TRBV12-3/TRBV12-4
CASTQDRATQYF
>few|TRBV7-9
CASSSSAPQETQYF
>.|TRBV9
CASSVDREAYNEQFF
>.|TRBV10-3
CAISESNSPLHF
>few|TRBV20-1
CSAIQGPYEQYF
>few|TRBV12-3/TRBV12-4
CASSFSAGLGNEQFF
>many|TRBV7-2
CASSSRDRMETQYF
>.|TRBV10-3
CAISYRGEETQYF
>.|TRBV27
CASEGSGRADTQYF
>few|TRBV20-1
CSARRGGGGGANVLTF
>few|TRBV11-2
CASSSWTSGYYF
>few|TRBV5-1
CASSTGTGGREAFF
>.|TRBV18
CASSRRSSGANVLTF
>few|TRBV28
CASSFVGGVRKTREGWETQYF
>.|TRBV4-1
CASSQVDNEQFF
>few|TRBV5-1
CASSPKNPPTGELFF
>few|TRBV7-8
CASSSLRAAEKQFF
>.|TRBV4-1
CASSTTATEGETQYF
>few|TRBV7-3
CASSLGPHTGELFF
>few|TRBV6-2/TRBV6-3
CASSPPEAGGGIQYF
>.|TRBV6-1
CASSGLAGVSGELFF
>few|TRBV7-2
CASRRRQEGYEQYF
>many|TRBV28
CASGGQGAVIYGYTF
>few|TRBV9
CASSADGWGDEQYF
>.|TRBV29-1
CSGAADASGRPYEQYF